This T cell receptor beta chain is from a study of identical twins. Each CDR3 protein is one row after TCRdb ran MiXCR on the 5' RACE reads. The table lists around 670,000 distinct CDR3 sequences, roughly 6% of them singletons. Germline-derived CDR1 and CDR2 are SGHRS and YFSETQ. Trimming removed 3 bases from V and 5 bases from J, with 9 bases in between. The CDR3 is 13 residues long. This clonotype showed up many times. The rearrangement links TRBV5-1 to TRBJ2-1; D call uncertain. This receptor was obtained from a man younger than 35 in good health. Source material: naive T cells sorted from blood. The CDR3 protein is CASSYPNNNEQFF. As DNA, the CDR3 is TGCGCCAGCAGCTATCCAAACAACAATGAGCAGTTCTTC.